The present T cell receptor (beta chain) was sequenced within a study of blood T cells in healthy people across ages. This CDR3 is built from 13 residues. Looked up from germline, CDR1 is MDHEN and CDR2 is SYDVKM. V lost 8 bases to trimming and J lost 7 bases, with 15 bases between them. Study findings and constraints: The recorded TCR beta diversity per million T cells decreased in a roughly linear manner with age.

The table lists this clonotype with a few counts. What it binds is unknown. The second PCR ran roughly 7 to 12 cycles with a sample-barcoded 5' primer and J-beta primers. TCRdb recomputed calls from the 5' RACE reads with MiXCR, one row per CDR3 protein. The data show about 800,000 distinct CDR3 sequences, 55% to 75% seen once. The sample comprised blood. J is TRBJ2-1 and V is TRBV28; D not resolved. This clonotype originated in a man aged 25-45 years in good health. The CDR3: CASGSGPWNEQFF. The CDR3 DNA reads as TGTGCCAGCGGCTCCGGGCCATGGAATGAGCAGTTCTTC.